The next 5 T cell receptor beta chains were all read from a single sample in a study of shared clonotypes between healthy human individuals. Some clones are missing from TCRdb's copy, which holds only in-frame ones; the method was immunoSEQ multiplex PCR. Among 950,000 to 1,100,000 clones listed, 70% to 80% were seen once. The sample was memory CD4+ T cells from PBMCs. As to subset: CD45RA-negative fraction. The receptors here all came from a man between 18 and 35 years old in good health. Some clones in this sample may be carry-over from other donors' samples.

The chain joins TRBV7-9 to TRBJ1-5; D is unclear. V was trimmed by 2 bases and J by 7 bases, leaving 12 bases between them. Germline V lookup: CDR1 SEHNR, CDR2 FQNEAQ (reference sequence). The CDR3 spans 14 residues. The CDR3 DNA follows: TGTGCCAGCAGCTTATCACTGGAGGGACAGCCCCAGCATTTT. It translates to CASSLSLEGQPQHF.

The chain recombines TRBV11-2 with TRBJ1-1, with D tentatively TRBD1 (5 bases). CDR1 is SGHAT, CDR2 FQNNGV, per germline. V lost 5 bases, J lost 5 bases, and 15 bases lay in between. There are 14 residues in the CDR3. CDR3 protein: CASSQRVGGTEAFF. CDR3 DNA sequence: TGTGCCAGCAGCCAACGGGTGGGGGGGACTGAAGCTTTCTTT.

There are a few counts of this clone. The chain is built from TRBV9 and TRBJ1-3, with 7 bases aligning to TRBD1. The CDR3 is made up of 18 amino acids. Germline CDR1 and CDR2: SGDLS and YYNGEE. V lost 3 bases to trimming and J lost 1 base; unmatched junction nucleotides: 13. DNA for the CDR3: TGTGCCAGCAGCGCTGGGGACAGCAAGTCCTATTCTGGAAACACCATATATTTT. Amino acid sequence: CASSAGDSKSYSGNTIYF. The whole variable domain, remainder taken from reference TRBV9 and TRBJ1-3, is DSGVTQTPKHLITATGQRVTLRCSPRSGDLSVYWYQQSLDQGLQFLIQYYNGEERAKGNILERFSAQQFPDLHSELNLSSLELGDSALYFCASSAGDSKSYSGNTIYFGEGSWLTVV.

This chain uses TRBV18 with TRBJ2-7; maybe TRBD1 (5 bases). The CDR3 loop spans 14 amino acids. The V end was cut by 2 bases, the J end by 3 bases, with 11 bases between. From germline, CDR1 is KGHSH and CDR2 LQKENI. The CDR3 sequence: CASSPAGRGYEQYF. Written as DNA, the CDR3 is TGTGCCAGCTCACCAGCAGGGCGAGGCTACGAGCAGTACTTC.

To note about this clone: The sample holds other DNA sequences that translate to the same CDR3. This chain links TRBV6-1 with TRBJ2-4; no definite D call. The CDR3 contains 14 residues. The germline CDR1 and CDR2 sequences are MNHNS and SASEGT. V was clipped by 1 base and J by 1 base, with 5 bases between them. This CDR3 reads CASSEGGAKNIQYF. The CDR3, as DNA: TGTGCCAGCAGTGAAGGTGGGGCCAAAAACATTCAGTACTTC.